This entry lists 3 T cell receptor beta chains sequenced from one sample in a study of Ad26.COV2.S vaccination and SARS-CoV-2 variants. Data came from immunoSEQ multiplex PCR; TCRdb stores just in-frame clones and leaves some out. The table includes some 480,000 clones, 87% detected once. Treatment in this sample: some 19 received Ad26.COV2.S at low or high dose, single or two shots; 5 received placebo; per-sample allocation not given. At day 63 after the first vaccine or placebo injection, samples were drawn. This specimen consisted of peripheral blood, obtained in a trial of Ad26.COV2.S vaccine versus placebo. Source of these receptors: a person between 18 and 65 years old who received the Ad26.COV2.S COVID-19 vaccine or a placebo.

The chain combines TRBV12-3 or TRBV12-4 with TRBJ2-2; unclear D gene. The CDR3 spans 12 residues. The V gene lost 3 bases and the J gene lost 5 bases, with 4 bases spanning the gap. CDR3 bases: TGTGCCAGCAGTTTCGAAACCGGGGAGCTGTTTTTT. It codes for CASSFETGELFF.

V is TRBV28 and J is TRBJ1-5, with unresolved D. The germline V gene encodes CDR1 MDHEN and CDR2 SYDVKM. This CDR3 is 14 amino acids long. Trimming left V 3 bases short and J 7 bases short, with 13 bases between. The CDR3 protein is CASSLAGSGQPQHF. As DNA, the CDR3 is TGTGCCAGCAGTTTGGCGGGTTCGGGCCAGCCCCAGCATTTT.

The chain recombines TRBV6-5 with TRBJ2-3; 8 positions agree with TRBD2. The CDR3 runs to 15 residues. Germline V gene sequence: CDR1 MNHEY, CDR2 SVGAGI. After removal of 7 bases from V and 7 bases from J, the junction contained 13 bases not matched to a gene. This CDR3 is CASIFSGDGGYTQYF. CDR3 bases: TGTGCCAGCATTTTTAGCGGGGACGGCGGGTATACGCAGTATTTT.